These T cell receptor beta chains were read from a single sample in a study of CD8 T cells in Susac syndrome. TCRdb redid the calling of the immunoSEQ multiplex PCR reads with MiXCR, one entry per CDR3 protein. The data hold 65,000 to 90,000 distinct CDR3 sequences, with about 95% observed a single time. Sequencing input: CD8+ T cells from PBMCs. All receptors derive from a human donor with multiple sclerosis. The CDR3 runs from the conserved cysteine through the conserved F or W.

j_call	v_call	cdr3_aa
TRBJ2-2	TRBV24-1	CATSSGEPNTGELFF
TRBJ2-7	TRBV4-1	CASSPGLSFYEQYF
TRBJ2-4	TRBV7-9	CASSLASGNIQYF
TRBJ2-3	TRBV12-3/TRBV12-4	CASSFPTDTQYF
TRBJ2-1	TRBV15	CATSRTGGYNEQFF
TRBJ2-1	TRBV5-4	CASSLGGVGGGYNEQFF
TRBJ2-5	TRBV2	CASSLPTGGSQETQYF
TRBJ1-1	TRBV12-5	CASGLTGTANTEAFF
TRBJ2-7	TRBV4-1	CASSHDRGYEQYF
TRBJ2-2	TRBV7-8	CASSPDRIANTGELFF
TRBJ2-5	TRBV5-4	CASSVRGGVETQYF
TRBJ1-3	TRBV5-4	CASSLPGAPNTIYF
TRBJ2-7	TRBV3-1	CASSQVGDREYEQYF
TRBJ2-1	TRBV27	CASSPGGERNAYNEQFF
TRBJ1-5	TRBV27	CASSWGQGSNQPQHF
TRBJ2-1	TRBV12-3/TRBV12-4	CASTEAKGNEQFF
TRBJ1-6	TRBV6-5	CASSPHGGRGSPLHF
TRBJ2-7	TRBV5-4	CASRSGTSGVYEQYF
TRBJ2-7	TRBV3-1	CASSHGLAPSYEQYF
TRBJ2-7	TRBV12-3/TRBV12-4	CASSFGQSKGYF
TRBJ2-3	TRBV20-1	CSARPLGGGDTQYF
TRBJ2-4	TRBV9	CASSVSGGVDIQYF
TRBJ2-1	TRBV5-4	CASNRGDSGYNEQFF
TRBJ2-1	TRBV29-1	CSVRDGEQFF
TRBJ2-5	TRBV2	CASKGASGRYQETQYF
TRBJ1-5	TRBV27	CASSLRTASNQPQHF
TRBJ2-3	TRBV10-3	CATGLKQDTQYF
TRBJ2-1	TRBV12-3/TRBV12-4	CASSSELTDRGQFF
TRBJ2-7	TRBV9	CASSVVRGPTYEQYF
TRBJ2-7	TRBV4-1	CASRQTALRHEQYF
TRBJ1-1	TRBV19	CASSMGDTEAFF
TRBJ1-3	TRBV4-2	CASSQGPSTGAGNTIYF
TRBJ2-3	TRBV5-6	CASSLVAGESTDTQYF
TRBJ2-7	TRBV19	CASSLTGSYEQYF
TRBJ2-7	TRBV28	CASTTNRGKGSYEQYF
TRBJ1-1	TRBV2	CASSDTEAFF
TRBJ2-7	TRBV4-2	CASSQVGQGTYEQYF
TRBJ1-1	TRBV10-3	CATADDRIEAFF
TRBJ1-1	TRBV9	CASSVSQGRNTEAFF
TRBJ2-2	TRBV7-2	CAIPGQGPAGELFF
TRBJ1-2	TRBV23-1	CASTQGQGTNGYTF
TRBJ2-7	TRBV27	CASSLGGYEQYF
TRBJ1-6	TRBV5-1	CASSGRDGNNSPLHF
TRBJ2-5	TRBV19	CASSIGQRYVQETQYF